These 23 T cell receptor beta chains were sequenced from one sample in a study of T cell repertoires in cytomegalovirus infection. One entry per CDR3 protein results from TCRdb running MiXCR on the reads. Of about 900,000 distinct CDR3 sequences in the sample, less than 35% are singletons; the top ten hold more than 13%. The antigens these receptors bind are not known. The source material was cultured CD8+ T cells from PBMCs, sampled from culture after CMV antigen stimulation. All receptors derive from a human donor in good health (CMV status not recorded). Some clones in this sample may be carry-over from other donors' samples.

There are a few counts of this clonotype. V usage is TRBV18 and J usage is TRBJ1-5; no definite D call. CDR1 and CDR2 (germline): KGHSH, LQKENI. The CDR3 is made up of 17 amino acids. V was pared by 2 bases and J by 0 bases, with 14 bases between. The CDR3 region is CASSPLGAGNSNQPQHF. The CDR3 DNA sequence: TGTGCCAGCTCACCATTGGGAGCAGGAAATAGCAATCAGCCCCAGCATTTT.

The chain employs TRBV29-1 and TRBJ2-7; 8 bases fit TRBD1. The CDR3 spans 12 residues. Germline V CDR1 and CDR2: SQVTM, ANQGSEA. V trimming: 6 bases; J trimming: 6 bases; junction bases outside the gene matches: 7. CDR3 sequence reads: CSVTPGGSEQYF. The CDR3 nucleotides are TGCAGCGTGACCCCAGGGGGCTCCGAGCAGTACTTC.

Only a few counts were recorded for this clonotype. This chain uses TRBV19 with TRBJ1-1; D is uncertain. V dropped 1 base and J dropped 6 bases, with 15 bases sitting between them. The CDR3 loop spans 15 amino acids. Per germline, CDR1 LNHDA and CDR2 SQIVND (reference sequence). CDR3: CASSIVGRVYSEAFF. CDR3 nucleotides: TGTGCCAGTAGTATAGTTGGGAGGGTTTACTCTGAAGCTTTCTTT. Supplemented by reference TRBV19 and TRBJ1-1, the full variable domain reads DGGITQSPKYLFRKEGQNVTLSCEQNLNHDAMYWYRQDPGQGLRLIYYSQIVNDFQKGDIAEGYSVSREKKESFPLTVTSAQKNPTAFYLCASSIVGRVYSEAFFGQGTRLTVV.

This clonotype has only a few counts. The V and J genes are TRBV20-1 and TRBJ1-1; no clear D. CDR1 is DFQATT, CDR2 SNEGSKA, per germline (reference sequence). The length of the CDR3 is 13 residues. Trimming removed 3 bases at V and 0 bases at J, with 8 bases between. CDR3 DNA sequence: TGCAGTGCTAGGGGCTGGCTGAACACTGAAGCTTTCTTT. It translates to CSARGWLNTEAFF.

V usage is TRBV6-4 and J usage is TRBJ1-1, with D possibly TRBD1 on 5 matching bases. The CDR3 is made up of 14 amino acids. Trimming took off 7 bases at V and 3 bases at J, with 15 bases between the two ends. Looked up from germline, CDR1 is MRHNA and CDR2 is SNTAGT. Here the CDR3 DNA reads TGTGCCAGCAAAATCACCCCGGGGCACACTGAAGCTTTCTTT. Its protein product is CASKITPGHTEAFF.

The rearrangement joins TRBV7-6 to TRBJ2-3, with TRBD1 as a possible D gene (5 bases). This CDR3 spans 15 amino acids. The germline V gene has CDR1 SGHVS and CDR2 FNYEAQ. The V gene lost 3 bases and the J gene lost 5 bases, with 15 bases spanning the gap. The CDR3 DNA reads as TGTGCCAGCAGCTTGTCAGGGCATGTGGTAGATACGCAGTATTTT. It specifies CASSLSGHVVDTQYF.

CDR3: CASSRVIAGGLYNEQFF. The CDR3 nucleotides read TGTGCCAGCAGTAGAGTAATTGCGGGGGGCCTTTACAATGAGCAGTTCTTC. The J gene is TRBJ2-1, the V gene TRBV6-2 or TRBV6-3; 8 bases align to TRBD2. This CDR3 has 17 amino acids. V lost 5 bases and J lost 4; bases outside the gene matches: 13. CDR1 MNHEY and CDR2 SVGEGT come from the germline V gene.

In its sample, this clonotype was seen a few times. The chain employs TRBV7-6 and TRBJ2-2, with D perhaps TRBD1 (6 bases). Germline lookup yields CDR1 SGHVS and CDR2 FNYEAQ. Between the trimmed V and J ends, which lost 1 base and 1 base, there was a span of 19 bases. This CDR3 contains 19 residues. The DNA of the CDR3 is TGTGCCAGCAGCTTAGTGCCAGGGGCCGCAGATGTGAACACCGGGGAGCTGTTTTTT. It codes for CASSLVPGAADVNTGELFF.

This clonotype was observed a handful of times. The rearrangement uses TRBV6-1 and TRBJ1-1, with 7 nucleotides matching TRBD1. The CDR3 length is 16 residues. Germline values: CDR1 MNHNS, CDR2 SASEGT. Unmatched junction bases numbered 7, after V lost 2 bases and J lost 1 base. CDR3 in amino acids: CASSEPWTGPNTEAFF. The DNA for the CDR3 is TGTGCCAGCAGTGAACCCTGGACAGGCCCGAACACTGAAGCTTTCTTT.

The chain joins TRBV20-1 to TRBJ1-5; TRBD1 aligns across 7 bases. The CDR3 loop spans 13 amino acids. The V and J ends lost 3 bases and 3 bases, in that order; junction bases with no gene match: 2. Per germline, CDR1 DFQATT and CDR2 SNEGSKA (reference sequence). The CDR3 protein is CSASDRDNQPQHF. The CDR3 region has the DNA TGCAGTGCTAGCGACAGGGACAATCAGCCCCAGCATTTT.

This clonotype turned up a few times. This sequence joins TRBV27 and TRBJ2-3; 13 nucleotides agree with TRBD2. CDR3 length: 17 amino acids. Germline lookup yields CDR1 MNHEY and CDR2 SMNVEV (reference sequence). J gave up 2 bases and V 4 bases, and 6 bases lay outside the gene matches. Here the CDR3 reads CASSSLTSGGATDTQYF. Written as DNA, the CDR3 is TGTGCCAGCAGTTCCCTAACTAGCGGGGGGGCCACAGATACGCAGTATTTT.

This clonotype came up a few times. The chain is built from TRBV4-1 and TRBJ1-2; 8 bases line up with TRBD1. The germline CDR1 and CDR2 sequences are MGHRA and YSYEKL. The CDR3 has 15 amino acids. V shed 0 bases, J shed 6 bases, and the junction held 6 bases outside the gene matches. Here the CDR3 reads CASSQERTGWNGYTF. In DNA, the CDR3 is TGCGCCAGCAGCCAAGAACGGACAGGGTGGAATGGCTACACCTTC.

This clonotype was picked up a small number of times. V is TRBV12-3 or TRBV12-4 and J is TRBJ1-2; 8 bases fit TRBD1. The trim removed 5 bases at V and 4 bases at J, leaving 9 bases unmatched. The CDR3 is 15 residues long. This chain's CDR3 is CASSVGQGEIYGYTF. The CDR3 DNA is TGTGCCAGCAGTGTCGGACAGGGAGAGATCTATGGCTACACCTTC.

The genes are TRBV7-9 and TRBJ2-3; TRBD2 agrees at 12 bases. J was trimmed by 9 bases and V by 5 bases; bases with no gene match: 12. This CDR3 comprises 16 residues. Germline CDR1 reads SEHNR; CDR2 reads FQNEAQ (reference sequence). The CDR3, as DNA: TGTGCCAGCAGCCGCCCCACTAGCGGGGGGAACAGGACGCAGTATTTT. Amino acids: CASSRPTSGGNRTQYF. Full variable domain (remainder filled in from reference TRBV7-9 and TRBJ2-3): DTGVSQNPRHKITKRGQNVTFRCDPISEHNRLYWYRQTLGQGPEFLTYFQNEAQLEKSRLLSDRFSAERPKGSFSTLEIQRTEQGDSAMYLCASSRPTSGGNRTQYFGPGTRLTVL.

This chain uses TRBV10-3 with TRBJ1-2; D is unclear. The V gene's germline CDR1 is ENHRY and CDR2 SYGVKD. The V gene lost 7 bases and the J gene lost 6 bases, with 3 bases spanning the gap. The CDR3 spans 9 residues. As DNA, the CDR3 is TGTGCCATCATGGATGGCTACACCTTC. Translated, it gives CAIMDGYTF.

The chain uses TRBV2 and TRBJ1-1, with D hard to call. Germline V gene data show CDR1 as SNHLY and CDR2 as FYNNEI. The CDR3 length is 14 residues. Trimming took 2 bases from V and 1 from J, leaving 8 bases between them. In nucleotides, the CDR3 is TGTGCCAGCAGTGAAACTTTTCAGAACACTGAAGCTTTCTTT. Translation gives CASSETFQNTEAFF. The full variable domain, rest sourced from reference TRBV2 and TRBJ1-1, is EPEVTQTPSHQVTQMGQEVILRCVPISNHLYFYWYRQILGQKVEFLVSFYNNEISEKSEIFDDQFSVERPDGSNFTLKIRSTKLEDSAMYFCASSETFQNTEAFFGQGTRLTVV.

The J gene is TRBJ1-5, the V gene TRBV27; TRBD1 aligns across 8 bases. V shed 6 bases, J shed 1 base, and the junction held 5 bases outside the gene matches. The germline CDR1 and CDR2 sequences are MNHEY and SMNVEV (reference sequence). This CDR3 contains 15 residues. The CDR3 nucleotides read TGTGCCAGCAGCACGGACAGGGAAAGCAATCAGCCCCAGCATTTT. This gives the protein CASSTDRESNQPQHF.

The rearrangement uses TRBV7-4 and TRBJ1-1; D uncertain. There are 16 residues in the CDR3. The V gene lost 5 bases and the J gene lost 1 base, with 17 bases spanning the gap. In germline, CDR1 is SGHVT, CDR2 SQSDAQ. The CDR3 sequence is CASSPEGPWGNTEAFF. Written as DNA, the CDR3 is TGTGCCAGCAGCCCCGAGGGTCCATGGGGGAACACTGAAGCTTTCTTT.

The CDR3 DNA reads TGTGCCAGCAGCTTGGGCAGGGGGCTAGGGGAGCCCCAGCATTTT. The encoded protein is CASSLGRGLGEPQHF. The chain recombines TRBV5-5 with TRBJ1-5, with 8 nucleotides matching TRBD1. V lost 0 bases to trimming and J lost 8 bases; unmatched junction nucleotides: 7. The CDR3 is 15 residues long. From germline, CDR1 is SGHKS and CDR2 YYEKEE (reference sequence).

The gene calls are TRBV24-1 and TRBJ1-2, with D hard to call. CDR1 is KGHDR, CDR2 SFDVKD, per germline. V gave up 3 bases and J gave up 5 bases, with 6 bases separating them. This CDR3 comprises 12 residues. CDR3 protein: CATSDERYGYTF. The CDR3 DNA reads as TGTGCCACCAGTGATGAGAGGTATGGCTACACCTTC.

This chain connects TRBV29-1 to TRBJ1-1; a weak D match, TRBD1 (6 bases). This CDR3 has 13 amino acids. Trimming left V 7 bases short and J 5 bases short, with 17 bases between. CDR1 is SQVTM and CDR2 is ANQGSEA in the germline V gene. Here the CDR3 reads CSAEPGAGTEAFF. CDR3 sequence (DNA): TGCAGCGCCGAGCCGGGGGCGGGTACTGAAGCTTTCTTT.

This clonotype was seen only a few times. The genes are TRBV7-6 and TRBJ2-1, with 12 positions matching TRBD1. The CDR3 extends over 15 amino acids. V shed 4 bases, J shed 7 bases, and the junction held 5 bases outside the gene matches. Germline V gene sequence: CDR1 SGHVS, CDR2 FNYEAQ. Here the CDR3 reads CASSWGQGATNEQFF. The CDR3 DNA follows: TGTGCCAGCAGCTGGGGACAGGGGGCGACTAATGAGCAGTTCTTC.

The chain carries TRBV20-1 and TRBJ1-2; TRBD1 agrees at 10 bases. The CDR3 is 12 amino acids. From germline, CDR1 is DFQATT and CDR2 SNEGSKA (reference sequence). The trim removed 6 bases at V and 8 bases at J, leaving 6 bases unmatched. The CDR3 spells CSARQGAAGYTF. The CDR3 coding sequence is TGCAGTGCCAGACAGGGGGCGGCGGGCTACACCTTC.